These 6 T cell receptor beta chains were sequenced from one sample in a study of cytomegalovirus exposure and HLA in healthy donors. Some clones are missing from TCRdb's copy, which holds only in-frame ones; the method was immunoSEQ multiplex PCR. The sample includes roughly 330,000 clones, around 90% of them seen just once. The sample was PBMCs. The source is a young woman in good health and CMV-seropositive.

The chain has TRBV27 and TRBJ2-2, with 8 bases that match TRBD2. This CDR3 comprises 16 residues. V lost 7 bases to trimming and J lost 0 bases; unmatched junction nucleotides: 7. The V gene's germline CDR1 is MNHEY and CDR2 SMNVEV (reference sequence). Here the CDR3 DNA reads TGTGCCAGCACCCAACCGCGGGGGGCGAACACCGGGGAGCTGTTTTTT. This encodes CASTQPRGANTGELFF.

In its sample, this clone was seen a few times. Additional DNA sequences in this sample encode the identical CDR3. This chain's CDR3 is CASSVGTGELFF. The CDR3 bases are TGTGCCAGCAGCGTAGGGACCGGGGAGCTGTTTTTT. The chain couples TRBV9 to TRBJ2-2; D is undetermined. Germline V gene sequence: CDR1 SGDLS, CDR2 YYNGEE. The CDR3 is 12 amino acids. Trimming took off 0 bases at V and 5 bases at J, with 2 bases between the two ends.

The J gene is TRBJ2-3, the V gene TRBV19; 13 bases map to TRBD2. CDR1 is LNHDA, CDR2 SQIVND, per germline (reference sequence). Trimming at V came to 6 bases and at J to 0 bases, leaving 6 bases not matched to a gene. The CDR3 runs to 17 residues. In DNA form, the CDR3 reads TGTGCCAGTAGCGGACTAGCGGGAGTGACTAGCACAGATACGCAGTATTTT. It yields the protein CASSGLAGVTSTDTQYF.

The genes are TRBV10-3 and TRBJ1-2; maybe TRBD1 (5 bases). Per germline, CDR1 ENHRY and CDR2 SYGVKD. V gave up 3 bases and J gave up 1 base, with 6 bases separating them. The CDR3 is 13 amino acids. CDR3 region: CAISDQGNYGYTF. The DNA for the CDR3 is TGTGCCATCAGTGACCAGGGTAACTATGGCTACACCTTC.

This clone was counted once. V gene TRBV4-3 combines with J gene TRBJ1-3, with D perhaps matching TRBD1 (5 bases). Germline V gives CDR1 LGHNA, CDR2 YSLEER. Trimming shortened V by 0 bases and J by 2 bases, and 17 bases separated the two germline ends. CDR3 length: 18 amino acids. In nucleotides, the CDR3 is TGCGCCAGCAGCCAAGATGTTAGTCTGGGGGTTCCTGGAAACACCATATATTTT. It is translated as CASSQDVSLGVPGNTIYF.

The chain recombines TRBV19 with TRBJ2-1; 7 bases map to TRBD1. CDR3 size: 17 residues. V lost 4 bases and J lost 0; bases outside the gene matches: 9. Germline V lookup: CDR1 LNHDA, CDR2 SQIVND (reference sequence). The chain's CDR3 is CASSSTGVRNSYNEQFF. The CDR3 nucleotides read TGTGCCAGTAGTAGTACAGGGGTACGAAACTCCTACAATGAGCAGTTCTTC.